These 29 T cell receptor beta chains originate from one sample sequenced in a study of CD8 T cells in ankylosing spondylitis. TCRdb processed the 5' RACE reads anew with MiXCR; each CDR3 protein has one entry. Of about 240,000 distinct CDR3 sequences listed, about 10% are singletons. Input material: blood, either unsorted or a sorted T cell fraction (not recorded which). Receptors were obtained from a male donor with ankylosing spondylitis or in good health (not recorded which).

This clonotype occurred many times. This chain joins TRBV28 and TRBJ1-2, with D perhaps TRBD1 (6 bases). Germline lookup yields CDR1 MDHEN and CDR2 SYDVKM. The CDR3 contains 14 residues. Trimming removed 4 bases at V and 0 bases at J, with 9 bases between. The CDR3 bases are TGTGCCAGCAGTTCATGGACAGCTAACTATGGCTACACCTTC. Translating it yields CASSSWTANYGYTF.

The rearrangement uses TRBV15 and TRBJ2-7, with TRBD2 matching over 9 bases. V trimming: 0 bases; J trimming: 3 bases; junction bases outside the gene matches: 6. This CDR3 is 16 amino acids long. Germline values: CDR1 LNHNV, CDR2 YYDKDF (reference sequence). In DNA, the CDR3 is TGTGCCACCAGCAGAGATAGGACTAGCGCCATCTACGAGCAGTACTTC. Translation: CATSRDRTSAIYEQYF.

This clonotype was seen more than once but under ten times. This chain joins TRBV7-8 and TRBJ2-1; 11 nucleotides line up with TRBD2. V was clipped by 5 bases and J by 7 bases; unmatched bases: 7. Germline loops: CDR1 SGHVS, CDR2 FQNEAQ. The CDR3 extends over 15 amino acids. CDR3 DNA sequence: TGTGCCAGCAGCCCCTTAGCGGGGGGGACTAATGAGCAGTTCTTC. Residues: CASSPLAGGTNEQFF.

This clonotype occurred many times. The V call is TRBV5-1, the J call TRBJ2-2; no reliable D call. V lost 0 bases and J 5 bases, leaving 8 bases between the germline ends. Germline values: CDR1 SGHRS, CDR2 YFSETQ. There are 14 residues in the CDR3. CDR3 sequence: CASSLASLTGELFF. In DNA, the CDR3 is TGCGCCAGCAGCTTGGCCTCTCTAACCGGGGAGCTGTTTTTT. The whole variable domain, remainder taken from reference TRBV5-1 and TRBJ2-2, is KAGVTQTPRYLIKTRGQQVTLSCSPISGHRSVSWYQQTPGQGLQFLFEYFSETQRNKGNFPGRFSGRQFSNSRSEMNVSTLELGDSALYLCASSLASLTGELFFGEGSRLTVL.

The J gene is TRBJ2-7, the V gene TRBV20-1; 7 nucleotides align to TRBD1. The germline CDR1 and CDR2 sequences are DFQATT and SNEGSKA (reference sequence). The CDR3 spans 16 residues. The trim removed 6 bases at V and 0 bases at J, leaving 14 bases unmatched. CDR3 nucleotides: TGCAGTGCCTCAAAGCGCAGGGGGTCCAGCTCCTACGAGCAGTACTTC. Protein sequence: CSASKRRGSSSYEQYF.

The V and J genes are TRBV11-2 and TRBJ2-1; D unresolved. Germline V gene lookup returns CDR1 SGHAT and CDR2 FQNNGV. This CDR3 region has 15 residues. V dropped 0 bases and J dropped 9 bases, with 15 bases sitting between them. The CDR3 loop is CASSLDLTSGGEQFF. The CDR3 DNA reads TGTGCCAGCAGCTTAGATCTGACCAGTGGCGGTGAGCAGTTCTTC.

This clonotype has at least ten counts. The chain joins TRBV10-3 to TRBJ1-3, with 7 bases aligning to TRBD1. With 11 bases clipped from V and 2 bases from J, the junction kept 3 bases outside the gene matches. This CDR3 comprises 12 residues. Germline lookup yields CDR1 ENHRY and CDR2 SYGVKD. This CDR3 reads CAAGTAGNTIYF. DNA for the CDR3: TGTGCCGCGGGGACAGCTGGAAACACCATATATTTT.

This clonotype was detected ten times or more. The chain carries TRBV20-1 and TRBJ2-1; 9 bases agree with TRBD2. This CDR3 is 15 amino acids long. V shed 1 base, J shed 7 bases, and the junction held 8 bases outside the gene matches. Germline V CDR1 and CDR2: DFQATT, SNEGSKA (reference sequence). The CDR3 reads CSARVATSGLNEQFF. CDR3 nucleotide sequence: TGCAGTGCTAGAGTAGCGACTAGCGGCCTAAATGAGCAGTTCTTC.

This sequence joins TRBV4-2 and TRBJ2-3; the D gene is possibly TRBD2 (6 bases). This CDR3 comprises 11 residues. Looked up from germline, CDR1 is LGHNA and CDR2 is YNFKEQ. The V and J ends lost 3 bases and 14 bases respectively, with 12 bases between them. The DNA of the CDR3 is TGTGCCAGCAGCCACGGGACTGCGGCGTATTTT. It encodes CASSHGTAAYF.

The rearrangement links TRBV10-3 to TRBJ2-1, with 7 bases identical to TRBD1. CDR3 length equals 14 residues. CDR1 and CDR2 from the germline V gene are ENHRY and SYGVKD. J was trimmed by 9 bases and V by 4 bases; bases with no gene match: 9. The CDR3 loop is CAISGTGGSTEQFF. In DNA form, the CDR3 reads TGTGCCATCAGTGGGACAGGCGGCTCCACTGAGCAGTTCTTC.

This clonotype was counted a single time. A much larger clone lies one base from this, so it may be a read error. The chain is built from TRBV28 and TRBJ2-7; D uncertain. CDR3 length equals 13 residues. Germline CDR1 is MDHEN and CDR2 is SYDVKM. The CDR3 protein is CTSIGLTGYEQYF. The CDR3 nucleotides read TGTACCAGCATCGGCCTAACGGGCTACGAGCAGTACTTC.

This clonotype was found many times. This chain connects TRBV12-3 or TRBV12-4 to TRBJ2-1, with a weak D call TRBD2 (5 bases). Trimming shortened V by 5 bases and J by 6 bases, and 11 bases separated the two germline ends. The CDR3 covers 13 residues. This chain's CDR3 is CASSASGINEQFF. The CDR3 bases are TGTGCCAGCAGTGCCTCGGGGATCAATGAGCAGTTCTTC.

The chain combines TRBV19 with TRBJ2-1; 8 bases are a match to TRBD1. The germline V gene has CDR1 LNHDA and CDR2 SQIVND (reference sequence). The V gene end was trimmed by 8 bases and the J gene end by 7 bases; junction bases not matched to a gene: 10. The CDR3 length is 14 residues. As DNA, the CDR3 is TGTGCCAGTTGGGATCAGGGGGCTAGGAATGAGCAGTTCTTC. Amino acid sequence: CASWDQGARNEQFF.

This clonotype has a count of ten or more. The rearrangement uses TRBV9 and TRBJ1-5; 7 bases fit TRBD1. The ends lost 0 bases at V and 5 bases at J; junction bases unmatched: 2. CDR1 is SGDLS and CDR2 is YYNGEE in the germline V gene. CDR3 size: 14 residues. CDR3 loop: CASSVGDSDQPQHF. DNA of the CDR3: TGTGCCAGCAGCGTAGGGGACAGCGATCAGCCCCAGCATTTT. The whole variable domain, filled in from reference TRBV9 and TRBJ1-5, reads DSGVTQTPKHLITATGQRVTLRCSPRSGDLSVYWYQQSLDQGLQFLIQYYNGEERAKGNILERFSAQQFPDLHSELNLSSLELGDSALYFCASSVGDSDQPQHFGDGTRLSIL.

The chain employs TRBV20-1 and TRBJ1-5; the D is unclear. Germline V gene lookup returns CDR1 DFQATT and CDR2 SNEGSKA (reference sequence). V was clipped by 3 bases and J by 8 bases, with 11 bases between them. The CDR3 covers 12 residues. The CDR3 region is CSARKGLEPQHF. Written as DNA, the CDR3 is TGCAGTGCTAGGAAAGGGTTAGAGCCCCAGCATTTT.

The DNA of the CDR3 is TGTGCCAGCAGCCAAGTGGACAGTCTCGCGAACACCGGGGAGCTGTTTTTT. Translated: CASSQVDSLANTGELFF. This chain uses TRBV3-1 with TRBJ2-2; a possible D gene is TRBD1 (6 bases). Trimming took 1 base from V and 0 from J, leaving 12 bases between them. Germline CDR1 is LGHDT and CDR2 is YNNKEL (reference sequence). This CDR3 is built from 17 residues.

This clonotype has ten or more counts. V and J are TRBV7-8 and TRBJ2-6; no clear D gene. The CDR3 is 15 residues long. Germline loops: CDR1 SGHVS, CDR2 FQNEAQ. Trimming removed 5 bases from V and 1 base from J, with 9 bases in between. The CDR3: CASSRSVSGANVLTF. The CDR3 DNA sequence: TGTGCCAGCAGCCGGTCGGTGTCTGGGGCCAACGTCCTGACTTTC.

Many counts were recorded for this clonotype. The chain combines TRBV6-4 with TRBJ2-1; D gene uncertain. CDR3 length: 16 amino acids. The V gene lost 8 bases and the J gene lost 0 bases, with 17 bases spanning the gap. The germline CDR1 and CDR2 sequences are MRHNA and SNTAGT. The CDR3 sequence: CASPSLIRNSYNEQFF. Here the CDR3 DNA reads TGTGCCAGCCCGAGTCTAATCCGAAACTCCTACAATGAGCAGTTCTTC.

Many counts were recorded for this clonotype. The rearrangement links TRBV5-5 to TRBJ1-2; possibly TRBD1 for D (5 bases). V lost 8 bases, J lost 4 bases, and 18 bases lay in between. Germline V lookup: CDR1 SGHKS, CDR2 YYEKEE (reference sequence). CDR3 length: 14 amino acids. CDR3 sequence reads: CASQIDQGLYGYTF. The CDR3 DNA sequence: TGTGCCAGTCAAATAGACCAGGGACTCTATGGCTACACCTTC.

CDR3 bases: TGTGCCAGCAGCGGATCGGGACAGGGTCATGGAGAGCAGTTCTTC. This encodes CASSGSGQGHGEQFF. The chain carries TRBV3-1 and TRBJ2-1, with 9 bases identical to TRBD1. CDR1 is LGHDT and CDR2 is YNNKEL in the germline V gene (reference sequence). Trimming cost V 5 bases and J 10 bases; bases outside gene matches: 12. The CDR3 spans 15 residues.

The chain couples TRBV5-4 to TRBJ2-7; D is possibly TRBD2 (6 bases). In germline, CDR1 is SGHNT, CDR2 YYREEE (reference sequence). CDR3 length equals 13 residues. Trimming took 0 bases from V and 3 from J, leaving 7 bases between them. The CDR3 spells CASSLVGSYEQYF. The CDR3 bases are TGTGCCAGCAGCTTGGTCGGGAGCTACGAGCAGTACTTC.

This clonotype has at least ten counts. The rearrangement joins TRBV20-1 to TRBJ2-1; the match to TRBD2 covers 8 bases. Germline trimming cut 6 bases from V and 3 bases from J; bases unmatched to any gene: 13. This CDR3 is built from 16 residues. Germline CDR1 is DFQATT and CDR2 is SNEGSKA (reference sequence). The CDR3 sequence: CSAERISGAVYNEQFF. Written as DNA, the CDR3 is TGCAGTGCGGAACGAATTAGCGGGGCCGTCTACAATGAGCAGTTCTTC.

In this sample, this clonotype turned up many times. The chain couples TRBV5-1 to TRBJ2-5; TRBD2 matches 9 bases. Germline V CDR1 and CDR2: SGHRS, YFSETQ. The CDR3 is 15 residues long. J lost 0 bases, V lost 1 base, and 1 base had no gene match. CDR3 region: CASSLSSGNQETQYF. The CDR3 coding sequence is TGCGCCAGCAGCTTGTCTAGCGGGAACCAAGAGACCCAGTACTTC. The entire variable domain, with the rest obtained from reference TRBV5-1 and TRBJ2-5, is as follows: KAGVTQTPRYLIKTRGQQVTLSCSPISGHRSVSWYQQTPGQGLQFLFEYFSETQRNKGNFPGRFSGRQFSNSRSEMNVSTLELGDSALYLCASSLSSGNQETQYFGPGTRLLVL.

This clonotype was seen ten or more times. CDR3 amino acids: CASSLGDISTDTQYF. In DNA, the CDR3 is TGCGCCAGCAGCTTGGGAGATATTAGCACAGATACGCAGTATTTT. V is TRBV5-1 and J is TRBJ2-3; D is unresolved. V lost 0 bases, J lost 0 bases, and 8 bases lay in between. CDR3 length: 15 amino acids. In germline, CDR1 is SGHRS, CDR2 YFSETQ.

On this clonotype itself: Given a much more abundant clone one base away, this may be a read error. Written as DNA, the CDR3 is TGTGCCAGCAGCCCCACACAGGGGGTAGACTATGGCTACAGCTTC. Translating gives CASSPTQGVDYGYSF. The genes are TRBV12-3 or TRBV12-4 and TRBJ1-2, with TRBD1 matching 8 bases. This CDR3 has 15 residues.

The chain couples TRBV18 to TRBJ1-5; no clear D. The CDR3 spans 14 residues. Germline CDR1 reads KGHSH; CDR2 reads LQKENI. Trimming shortened V by 6 bases and J by 5 bases, and 14 bases separated the two germline ends. The DNA for the CDR3 is TGTGCCAGCTCGGAACTGGGGAGCGATCAGCCCCAGCATTTT. Translating gives CASSELGSDQPQHF.

The genes are TRBV12-3 or TRBV12-4 and TRBJ1-1, with D tentatively TRBD1 (6 bases). This CDR3 is built from 13 residues. The V end lost 0 bases, the J end lost 8 bases, and 10 bases lay between the germline ends. In nucleotides, the CDR3 is TGTGCCAGCAGTTTAGCGCCGGGGGCGGAAGCTTTCTTT. Protein sequence: CASSLAPGAEAFF.

This clonotype has a count of ten or more. The chain couples TRBV3-1 to TRBJ1-1, with D uncertain. Germline loops: CDR1 LGHDT, CDR2 YNNKEL (reference sequence). The CDR3 is 15 amino acids. V was trimmed by 4 bases and J by 5 bases, leaving 17 bases between them. CDR3 protein: CASSPNTGYVTEAFF. CDR3 nucleotides: TGTGCCAGCAGCCCAAATACGGGTTACGTAACTGAAGCTTTCTTT. The full variable domain, its missing parts supplied by reference TRBV3-1 and TRBJ1-1, is DTAVSQTPKYLVTQMGNDKSIKCEQNLGHDTMYWYKQDSKKFLKIMFSYNNKELIINETVPNRFSPKSPDKAHLNLHINSLELGDSAVYFCASSPNTGYVTEAFFGQGTRLTVV.

At least ten counts were recorded for this clonotype. This chain joins TRBV7-6 and TRBJ1-1; D is perhaps TRBD1 (5 bases). V gave up 1 base and J gave up 4 bases, with 13 bases separating them. This CDR3 has 15 residues. Germline CDR1 is SGHVS and CDR2 is FNYEAQ. This CDR3 reads CASSLEAGMGTEAFF. The CDR3 nucleotides are TGTGCCAGCAGCTTAGAAGCAGGGATGGGCACTGAAGCTTTCTTT.